This T cell receptor beta chain was sequenced during a study of siplizumab effects on memory and regulatory T cells. Trimming removed 7 bases from V and 2 bases from J, with 10 bases in between. Germline V gene sequence: CDR1 MNHNY, CDR2 SVGAGI (reference sequence). The CDR3 is 13 amino acids. Points on this clone: Its antigen is not known.

Sequenced by immunoSEQ multiplex PCR; TCRdb stores in-frame clones only, minus some. The sample has fewer than 20,000 clones, approximately 50% seen once. General study results and limits: Proliferating siplizumab-culture Tregs lacked confirmation of suppressive function.

Coculturing of the mixed lymphocyte reaction cells was performed at 37°C for 6 days. Sequencing was carried out using CFSE-low (dividing) CD4+ T cells sorted from an allogeneic mixed lymphocyte reaction. V is TRBV6-6 and J is TRBJ2-3; D call uncertain. This receptor was taken from a human donor in good health; the cells came from an allogeneic mixed lymphocyte reaction. Written as DNA, the CDR3 is TGTGCCAGCACTTCCACGGTCACAGATACGCAGTATTTT. Residues: CASTSTVTDTQYF.